Reported below is one TCR beta chain. This receptor's antigen is unknown. Base qualities are not provided; no much larger clone lies one nucleotide away. This specimen comes from a study of blood T cell repertoires in COVID-19 (TCRdb year 2020). General notes on the study: The collaborator samples originated in the United States, Italy and Spain and spanned the acute and convalescent phases of COVID-19. The prospective study material was composed of cDNA or gDNA derived from T cells, B-cell-depleted T cells, or PBMCs. Deeply sampled blood TCRbeta repertoires from subjects exposed to, actively infected with, or recovered from COVID-19 were included in the dataset. The repertoires were released in a freely available public database intended as a resource for research on the immune response to SARS-CoV-2. The samples were drawn from two sources: the first 160 participants of the ongoing ImmuneRACE study, and over 950 subjects contributed by 6 global collaborators. Sample metadata almost always included a de-identified subject ID, COVID-19 status, age in years and sex. Where available, HLA class I and class II types were obtained from metadata supplied by the sample provider rather than from assay-based typing.

V is reduced by 2 bases and J by 8 bases, leaving a spacing of 12 bases between them. Taken from cysteine to phenylalanine, the CDR3 has 13 residues. Here the CDR3 DNA is all that survives: 39 bases in frame from base 1. From a lookup of the germline V gene (reference sequence), CDR1 and CDR2 are LGHDT and YNNKEL. Participants in the prospective study were enrolled through a virtual design, were aged roughly 18 to 100 years, and lived in under 25 United States geographic areas. In the prospective study, participants were assigned to cohorts based on the clinical history participants reported in a screening survey and a study questionnaire. ImmuneRACE Cohort 3 recovered participants were defined by two consecutive negative NP/OP PCR tests, healthcare professional clearance, or symptom resolution. Each participant in the prospective study had whole blood, serum and a nasopharyngeal or oropharyngeal swab collected by mobile phlebotomists. Over a roughly 2-month period, participants in the prospective study had the option of providing additional blood draws and questionnaires. Before DNA extraction, blood samples from the prospective study were shipped at room temperature or frozen.

The immunoSEQ Assay, a bias-controlled multiplex PCR, was used to amplify TCRbeta CDR3 regions from genomic DNA. In the paper's pipeline: Within the assay, amplification of reference gene primers was used to estimate how many nucleated cells each sample contained. To quantify the absolute abundance of each unique TCRbeta CDR3 rearrangement, sequence reads were collapsed and filtered. For each sample, productive Simpson clonality was calculated as the square root of Simpson's diversity index over productive rearrangements. TCRdb retrieved this table from immuneACCESS and kept in-frame rearrangements only. Not all clones are present; in checked studies, unresolved V genes account for under half, and no reason is known for the remainder. The DNA gave D and trimming, while V, J and clone size come from that table. Within this sample are around 46,000 clones, with approximately 90% of them counted one time only. The top ten hold 3.1% of the sample.

On the study overall, not on this receptor specifically: The amount of clinical and demographic metadata varied by source and participant and was provided uncurated.

Recombination connected TRBV3-1 (or the pseudogene TRBV3-2) to TRBJ1-1; tentative D gene TRBD1, with 6 bases matching. This sequence was found in a woman aged 45 to 65 who had recovered from COVID-19. Sample: PBMCs or T cells enriched from blood (not recorded which). The DNA sequence follows: TGTGCCAGCAGCCAATTACAGGGCTGGGAAGCTTTCTTT. Translated, this gives CASSQLQGWEAFF.